This T cell receptor beta chain was profiled in a study of identical twins. Study-level points and caveats: These conclusions were based on statistical analysis (cross-sectional, not following the same donors).

Germline-derived CDR1 and CDR2 are SGHRS and YFSETQ. The CDR3 sequence is 17 residues long. The ends lost 4 bases at V and 0 bases at J; junction bases unmatched: 5. TCRdb independently ran MiXCR on the 5' RACE reads; one entry per CDR3 protein. The sample records about 190,000 distinct CDR3 sequences, around a sixth being singletons. This clonotype occurred many times. Antigen unknown. The same specimen was also included in a second study, on T cells expressing NK-cell markers. That publication notes: In a handful of donors, dominant clonotypes made up roughly 25-60.1% of CD3+CD56-NKG2C+ cells.

Specimen: CD8+ T cells sorted from blood. The chain links TRBV5-1 to TRBJ2-5; 14 bases match TRBD2. This TCR derives from a woman younger than 35 in good health. In DNA form, the CDR3 reads TGCGCCAGCAGCAGGGGACTAGCGGGGGCCTACCAAGAGACCCAGTACTTC. Protein product: CASSRGLAGAYQETQYF.